This TCR beta chain was documented in a study of OX40 agonist ivuxolimab in advanced cancers. Study in general: As their treatment, patients were administered ivuxolimab, an agonistic anti-OX40 (CD134) antibody.

TCRdb's copy holds only in-frame clones and misses some; the assay was immunoSEQ multiplex PCR. The table has 75,000 to 95,000 clones, more than 80% seen once; the top ten hold approximately 0.2%. This CDR3 region has 12 residues. Germline V lookup: CDR1 SGHVS, CDR2 FQNEAQ. The V and J ends lost 4 bases and 3 bases respectively, with 5 bases between them. The material sequenced was CD4+ or CD8+ T cells sorted from blood, taken in a trial of the OX40 agonist ivuxolimab. The chain links TRBV7-8 to TRBJ2-3; no reliable D call. The TCR comes from an adult with an advanced solid tumor such as melanoma, head and neck, liver or kidney cancer. CDR3 residues: CASSSTTDTQYF. The CDR3 DNA is TGTGCCAGCAGCTCAACGACAGATACGCAGTATTTT.